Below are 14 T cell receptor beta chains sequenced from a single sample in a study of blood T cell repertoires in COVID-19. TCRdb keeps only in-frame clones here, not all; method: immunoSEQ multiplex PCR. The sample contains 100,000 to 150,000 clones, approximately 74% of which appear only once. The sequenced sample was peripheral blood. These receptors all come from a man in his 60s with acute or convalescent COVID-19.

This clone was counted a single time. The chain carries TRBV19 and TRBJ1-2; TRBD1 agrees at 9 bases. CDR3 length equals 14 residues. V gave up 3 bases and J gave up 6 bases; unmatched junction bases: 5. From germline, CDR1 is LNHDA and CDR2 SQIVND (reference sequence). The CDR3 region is CASSIRTGENGYTF. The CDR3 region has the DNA TGTGCCAGTAGTATTCGGACAGGGGAAAATGGCTACACCTTC.

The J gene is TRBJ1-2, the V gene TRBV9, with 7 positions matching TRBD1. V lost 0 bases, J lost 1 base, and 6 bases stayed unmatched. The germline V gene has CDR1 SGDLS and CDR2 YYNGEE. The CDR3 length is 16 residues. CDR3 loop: CASSVEGGRGNYGYTF. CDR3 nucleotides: TGTGCCAGCAGCGTAGAAGGGGGCAGGGGTAACTATGGCTACACCTTC.

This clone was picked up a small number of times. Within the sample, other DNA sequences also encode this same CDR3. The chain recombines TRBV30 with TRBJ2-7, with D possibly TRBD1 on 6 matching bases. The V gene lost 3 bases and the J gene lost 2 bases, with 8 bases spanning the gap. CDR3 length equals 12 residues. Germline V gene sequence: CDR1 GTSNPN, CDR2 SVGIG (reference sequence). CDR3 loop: CAWSRGTYEQYF. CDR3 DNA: TGTGCCTGGAGCAGGGGTACCTACGAGCAGTACTTC.

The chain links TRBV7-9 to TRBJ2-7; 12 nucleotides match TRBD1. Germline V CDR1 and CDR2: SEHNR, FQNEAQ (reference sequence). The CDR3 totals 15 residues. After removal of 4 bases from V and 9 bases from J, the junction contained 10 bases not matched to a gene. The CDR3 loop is CASSSGTGGANWQYF. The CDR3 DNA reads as TGTGCCAGCAGCTCGGGGACAGGGGGCGCGAATTGGCAGTACTTC.

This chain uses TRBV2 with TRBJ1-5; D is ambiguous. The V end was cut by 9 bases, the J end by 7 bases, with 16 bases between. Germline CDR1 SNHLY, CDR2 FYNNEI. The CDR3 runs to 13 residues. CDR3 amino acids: CASDRESGQPQHF. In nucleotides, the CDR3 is TGTGCCAGTGATAGGGAGTCCGGGCAGCCCCAGCATTTT.

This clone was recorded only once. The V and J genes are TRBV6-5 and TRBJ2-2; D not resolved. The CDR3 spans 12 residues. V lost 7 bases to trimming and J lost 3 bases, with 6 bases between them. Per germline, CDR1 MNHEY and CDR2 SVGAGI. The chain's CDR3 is CASNLDTGELFF. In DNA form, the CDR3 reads TGTGCCAGCAATCTTGACACCGGGGAGCTGTTTTTT.

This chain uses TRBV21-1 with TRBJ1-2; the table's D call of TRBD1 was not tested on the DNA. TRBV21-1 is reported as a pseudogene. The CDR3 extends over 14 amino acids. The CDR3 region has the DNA TGTGCCAGGAGCGAACAGGGGGCCGTCTATGGCTACACCTTC. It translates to CARSEQGAVYGYTF.

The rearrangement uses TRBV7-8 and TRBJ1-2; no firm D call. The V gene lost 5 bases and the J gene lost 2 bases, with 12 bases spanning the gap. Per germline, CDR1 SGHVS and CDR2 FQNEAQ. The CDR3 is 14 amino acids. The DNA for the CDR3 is TGTGCCAGCAGCCCCGATGACATGAACTATGGCTACACCTTC. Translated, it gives CASSPDDMNYGYTF.

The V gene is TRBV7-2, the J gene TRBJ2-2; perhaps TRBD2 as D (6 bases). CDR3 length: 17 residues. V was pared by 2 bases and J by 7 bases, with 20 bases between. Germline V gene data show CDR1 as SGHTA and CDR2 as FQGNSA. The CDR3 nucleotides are TGTGCCAGCAGCTTACGTCTTACGGGGGTAAACCTCGGGGAGCTGTTTTTT. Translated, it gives CASSLRLTGVNLGELFF.

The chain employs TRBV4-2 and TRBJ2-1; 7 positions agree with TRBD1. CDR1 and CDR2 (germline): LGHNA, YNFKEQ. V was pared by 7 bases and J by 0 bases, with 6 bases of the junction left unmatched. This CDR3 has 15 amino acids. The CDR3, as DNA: TGTGCCAGCACCAAGACAGGGATCTCCTACAATGAGCAGTTCTTC. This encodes CASTKTGISYNEQFF.

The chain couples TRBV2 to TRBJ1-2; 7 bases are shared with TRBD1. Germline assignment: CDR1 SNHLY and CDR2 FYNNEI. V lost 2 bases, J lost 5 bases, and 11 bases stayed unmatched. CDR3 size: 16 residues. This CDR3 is CASSELPDRVEYGYTF. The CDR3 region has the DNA TGTGCCAGCAGTGAACTCCCAGACAGGGTGGAATATGGCTACACCTTC.

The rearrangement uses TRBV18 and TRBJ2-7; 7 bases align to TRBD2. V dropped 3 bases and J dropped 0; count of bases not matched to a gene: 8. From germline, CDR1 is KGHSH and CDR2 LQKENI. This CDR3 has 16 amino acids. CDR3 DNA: TGTGCCAGCTCACCTCTACCTAGCGGCCTCTCCTACGAGCAGTACTTC. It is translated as CASSPLPSGLSYEQYF.

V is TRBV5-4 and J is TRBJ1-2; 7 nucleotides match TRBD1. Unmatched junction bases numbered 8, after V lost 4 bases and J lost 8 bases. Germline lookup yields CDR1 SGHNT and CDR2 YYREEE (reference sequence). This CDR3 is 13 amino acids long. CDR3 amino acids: CASSPARQGGYTF. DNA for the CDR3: TGTGCCAGCAGCCCCGCTCGACAGGGCGGCTACACCTTC.

Written as DNA, the CDR3 is TGTGCTAGTGGTTTGGTACGTTGGCAGGAGGTTTCCTACGAGCAGTACTTC. Its translation: CASGLVRWQEVSYEQYF. The V gene is TRBV12-5, the J gene TRBJ2-7; maybe TRBD2 (5 bases). Germline values: CDR1 LGHNT, CDR2 FRNRAP. V was clipped by 0 bases and J by 1 base, with 16 bases between them. The CDR3 consists of 17 residues. The whole variable domain, filled in from reference TRBV12-5 and TRBJ2-7, reads DARVTQTPRHKVTEMGQEVTMRCQPILGHNTVFWYRQTMMQGLELLAYFRNRAPLDDSGMPKDRFSAEMPDATLATLKIQPSEPRDSAVYFCASGLVRWQEVSYEQYFGPGTRLTVT.